The 11 T cell receptor beta chains below were found in one sample sequenced in a study of CD8+CD57+ T cells in acquired aplastic anemia. CDR3 and TCR beta VDJ profiling relied on a genomic DNA template. TCRdb reprocessed the reads via MiXCR and lists one record per CDR3 protein. Among fewer than 250,000 distinct CDR3 sequences listed, less than 65% were seen once. The sample was sorted CD4+, CD8+, or CD8+CD57+ T cells (not recorded which) from PBMCs. The receptors here all came from a human donor in good health, serving as a control.

The CDR3 DNA reads TGTGCCTGGAGTGTGGTCCTCCTCTACGAGCAGTACTTC. Amino acid sequence: CAWSVVLLYEQYF. The J gene is TRBJ2-7, the V gene TRBV30; D is unclear. Trimming stripped 0 bases from V and 3 bases from J, with 9 bases between. This CDR3 contains 13 residues. Germline CDR1 reads GTSNPN; CDR2 reads SVGIG (reference sequence).

In its sample, this clonotype was seen once. The junction and the germline gene differ at one end; a read error may be behind it. The chain couples TRBV10-2 to TRBJ2-7, with 9 bases that match TRBD1. The CDR3 extends over 16 amino acids. CDR1 is WSHSY, CDR2 SAAADI, per germline. The CDR3 loop is CASNAGTGKSSYEQHF. CDR3 nucleotides: TGCGCCAGCAACGCCGGGACAGGGAAAAGCTCCTACGAGCAGCACTTC.

This clonotype was seen more than once but under ten times. The CDR3 loop reads CSVGTGNQPQHF. The DNA of the CDR3 is TGCAGCGTTGGGACCGGCAATCAGCCCCAGCATTTT. This rearrangement joins TRBV29-1 to TRBJ1-5; D is unresolved. Trimming took off 4 bases at V and 2 bases at J, with 6 bases between the two ends. The CDR3 contains 12 residues. Germline V CDR1 and CDR2: SQVTM, ANQGSEA. Full variable domain (remainder filled in from reference TRBV29-1 and TRBJ1-5): SAVISQKPSRDICQRGTSLTIQCQVDSQVTMMFWYRQQPGQSLTLIATANQGSEATYESGFVIDKFPISRPNLTFSTLTVSNMSPEDSSIYLCSVGTGNQPQHFGDGTRLSIL.

Regarding this clonotype: The junction does not match germline at one end; this may be a read error. CDR3 coding DNA: TGCGCCAGCAGCTTAGTAAGGGCTAACTACGAGCAGTACTTC. Residues: CASSLVRANYEQYF. The chain recombines TRBV7-2 with TRBJ2-7; D unclear. The CDR3 spans 14 residues. In germline, CDR1 is SGHTA, CDR2 FQGNSA. Full variable domain (outside the CDR3, taken from reference TRBV7-2 and TRBJ2-7): GAGVSQSPSNKVTEKGKDVELRCDPISGHTALYWYRQSLGQGLEFLIYFQGNSAPDKSGLPSDRFSAERTGGSVSTLTIQRTQQEDSAVYLCASSLVRANYEQYFGPGTRLTVT.

The rearrangement joins TRBV7-2 to TRBJ2-3, with TRBD1 as a possible D gene (7 bases). CDR3 length equals 16 residues. The V and J ends lost 7 bases and 14 bases respectively, with 31 bases between them. From germline, CDR1 is SGHTA and CDR2 FQGNSA. This chain's CDR3 is CASTLGAGGSTDTWYF. In DNA form, the CDR3 reads TGTGCCAGCACGCTCGGAGCAGGGGGGAGCACAGATACGTGGTATTTT.

J is TRBJ2-3 and V is TRBV9; D uncertain. Trimming stripped 0 bases from V and 11 bases from J, with 7 bases between. This CDR3 contains 11 residues. Germline V CDR1 and CDR2: SGDLS, YYNGEE. The CDR3 spells CASSVGSEQYF. Here the CDR3 DNA reads TGTGCCAGCAGCGTAGGTAGTGAGCAGTATTTT.

This chain joins TRBV7-9 and TRBJ2-1; 8 nucleotides align to TRBD2. Germline lookup yields CDR1 SEHNR and CDR2 FQNEAQ (reference sequence). The CDR3 is 13 amino acids. The trim removed 5 bases at V and 8 bases at J, leaving 5 bases unmatched. The CDR3: CASSPSGGHEQFF. DNA for the CDR3: TGTGCCAGCAGCCCATCGGGGGGGCATGAGCAGTTCTTC.

This clonotype occurred a few times. The chain links TRBV20-1 to TRBJ1-6; TRBD1 is a possible D gene (5 bases). The CDR3 length is 14 residues. The germline V gene has CDR1 DFQATT and CDR2 SNEGSKA (reference sequence). Trimming took off 6 bases at V and 2 bases at J, with 11 bases between the two ends. The CDR3 nucleotides are TGCAGTGCGAGGGGTAGGACCTATAATTCACCCCTCCACTTT. Translation gives CSARGRTYNSPLHF.

V gene TRBV19 combines with J gene TRBJ1-2; the D gene is possibly TRBD1 (6 bases). V was trimmed by 3 bases and J by 6 bases, leaving 14 bases between them. This CDR3 comprises 14 residues. Germline CDR1 reads LNHDA; CDR2 reads SQIVND (reference sequence). The CDR3 sequence is CASSMLNRVNGYTF. The CDR3, as DNA: TGTGCCAGTAGTATGCTGAACAGGGTAAATGGCTACACCTTC. Full variable domain (rest looked up from reference TRBV19 and TRBJ1-2): DGGITQSPKYLFRKEGQNVTLSCEQNLNHDAMYWYRQDPGQGLRLIYYSQIVNDFQKGDIAEGYSVSREKKESFPLTVTSAQKNPTAFYLCASSMLNRVNGYTFGSGTRLTVV.

This clonotype came up a few times. V usage is TRBV7-9 and J usage is TRBJ2-6, with D hard to call. Deletions cut 6 bases from V and 0 bases from J, with 6 bases between. CDR1 SEHNR and CDR2 FQNEAQ come from the germline V gene (reference sequence). The CDR3 runs 14 residues. The chain's CDR3 is CASSDNSGANVLTF. CDR3 bases: TGTGCCAGCAGTGACAACTCTGGGGCCAACGTCCTGACTTTC.

This clonotype was found many times. The V call is TRBV7-9, the J call TRBJ1-4; D perhaps matches TRBD1 (5 bases). The germline V gene has CDR1 SEHNR and CDR2 FQNEAQ (reference sequence). The CDR3 runs 15 residues. The ends were cut back, 5 bases at V and 1 base at J, with 11 bases in the middle. The CDR3 DNA reads as TGTGCCAGCAGCCCCGCCAGGGTAACTAATGAAAAACTGTTTTTT. As protein: CASSPARVTNEKLFF. The whole variable domain, filled in from reference TRBV7-9 and TRBJ1-4, reads DTGVSQNPRHKITKRGQNVTFRCDPISEHNRLYWYRQTLGQGPEFLTYFQNEAQLEKSRLLSDRFSAERPKGSFSTLEIQRTEQGDSAMYLCASSPARVTNEKLFFGSGTQLSVL.